This T cell receptor beta chain was identified during a study of shared clonotypes between healthy human individuals. From germline, CDR1 is KGHSY and CDR2 FQNENV. The CDR3 extends over 13 amino acids. The ends lost 2 bases at V and 6 bases at J; junction bases unmatched: 2. The sample holds one count of this clone. Data came from immunoSEQ multiplex PCR; TCRdb stores just in-frame clones and leaves some out. The sample includes some 2,000,000 clones, about 95% of them seen just once. Naive CD8 cells lacked CD45RO and underwent positive selection for CCR7, leaving out terminally differentiated effector memory CD45RA+ cells.

The V and J genes are TRBV16 and TRBJ1-2; TRBD1 agrees at 8 bases. Sequencing was done on a sample of naive CD8+ T cells sorted from blood. This sequence was found in a young man in good health. The CDR3 protein is CASSQRTGHGYTF. In DNA form, the CDR3 reads TGTGCCAGCAGCCAAAGGACAGGGCATGGCTACACCTTC.